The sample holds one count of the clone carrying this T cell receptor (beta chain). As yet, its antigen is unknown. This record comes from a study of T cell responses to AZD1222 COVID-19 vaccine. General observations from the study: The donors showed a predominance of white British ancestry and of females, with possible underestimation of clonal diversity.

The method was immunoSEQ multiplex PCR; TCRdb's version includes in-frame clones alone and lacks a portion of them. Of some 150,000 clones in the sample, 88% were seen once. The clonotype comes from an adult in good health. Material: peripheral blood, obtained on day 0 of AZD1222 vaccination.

The CDR3 protein is CASTLAGNYGYTF. As DNA, the CDR3 is TGTGCCAGCACCCTGGCTGGCAACTATGGCTACACCTTC. This chain connects TRBV28 to TRBJ1-2; D gene uncertain. This CDR3 has 13 residues. The V end lost 7 bases, the J end lost 2 bases, and 11 bases lay between the germline ends. CDR1 MDHEN and CDR2 SYDVKM come from the germline V gene.